A selection of T cell receptor beta chains follows, all from one sample in a study of blood T cell repertoires in COVID-19. The table came from immunoSEQ multiplex PCR; TCRdb's copy has only in-frame clones and leaves some out. The profile shows approximately 140,000 clones, roughly nine tenths of them singletons. Sequencing was carried out using PBMCs or T cells enriched from blood (not recorded which). Receptor source: a woman aged 40 to 50 who had been exposed to COVID-19. The CDR3 runs from the conserved cysteine through the conserved F or W. Each record gives: J gene, V gene, CDR3 protein.

J gene: TRBJ1-2
V gene: TRBV7-8
CDR3 protein: CASSAARGRGYGYTF

J gene: TRBJ1-5
V gene: TRBV18
CDR3 protein: CASSGRDRGRTNQPQHF

J gene: TRBJ1-3
V gene: TRBV15
CDR3 protein: CATSGTGGVGNTIYF

J gene: TRBJ1-1
V gene: TRBV3-1/TRBV3-2
CDR3 protein: CASSRTGGSTEAFF

J gene: TRBJ1-3
V gene: TRBV4-1
CDR3 protein: CASRRDGDSGNTIYF

J gene: TRBJ1-3
V gene: TRBV10-2
CDR3 protein: CASSTGTGSGNTIYF

J gene: TRBJ1-2
V gene: TRBV6-5
CDR3 protein: CASSYGGEGGYTF

J gene: TRBJ2-3
V gene: TRBV25-1
CDR3 protein: CASSEGGGAWDTQYF

J gene: TRBJ2-5
V gene: TRBV5-6
CDR3 protein: CASSPDGGGTQYF

J gene: TRBJ1-3
V gene: TRBV15
CDR3 protein: CATSRDHLKGSGGNTIYF

J gene: TRBJ2-1
V gene: TRBV9
CDR3 protein: CASSVTQRGGEQFF

J gene: TRBJ1-3
V gene: TRBV5-1
CDR3 protein: CASSFTMTGLGNTIYF

J gene: TRBJ1-5
V gene: TRBV7-2
CDR3 protein: CASSLSWTLRDQPQHF

J gene: TRBJ2-2
V gene: TRBV21-1
CDR3 protein: CASRVASGRADTGELFF

J gene: TRBJ2-2
V gene: TRBV28
CDR3 protein: CASSLVPATGITGELFF

J gene: TRBJ1-5
V gene: TRBV7-8
CDR3 protein: CASSLVSGQLNPSQPQHF

J gene: TRBJ1-3
V gene: TRBV7-6
CDR3 protein: CASSLPGTPSGNTIYF

J gene: TRBJ2-3
V gene: TRBV4-1
CDR3 protein: CASSQVLAGSTDTQYF

J gene: TRBJ2-7
V gene: TRBV4-3
CDR3 protein: CASSQDWGGGEQYF

J gene: TRBJ2-5
V gene: TRBV2
CDR3 protein: CASSEGRVTGARETQYF

J gene: TRBJ1-1
V gene: TRBV20-1
CDR3 protein: CSASEQGATEAFF

J gene: TRBJ1-2
V gene: TRBV27
CDR3 protein: CASSLLGTGRYGYTF

J gene: TRBJ1-1
V gene: TRBV19
CDR3 protein: CASLDRRNTEAFF

J gene: TRBJ2-7
V gene: TRBV7-9
CDR3 protein: CASSATRRGSYEQYF

J gene: TRBJ2-1
V gene: TRBV11-3
CDR3 protein: CASSLDPTSGTYNEQFF

J gene: TRBJ2-1
V gene: TRBV14
CDR3 protein: CASSQGSSGTYNEQFF

J gene: TRBJ2-2
V gene: TRBV6-1
CDR3 protein: CASSELRGFTGELFF

J gene: TRBJ1-2
V gene: TRBV2
CDR3 protein: CASSERRNYGYTF

J gene: TRBJ2-3
V gene: TRBV4-1
CDR3 protein: CASSQDVGASFPDTQYF

J gene: TRBJ2-1
V gene: TRBV6-5
CDR3 protein: CASTLGRGNEQFF

J gene: TRBJ1-5
V gene: TRBV19
CDR3 protein: CASALETGTGGFYSNQPQHF

J gene: TRBJ2-1
V gene: TRBV6-4
CDR3 protein: CASSDSQNNEQFF

J gene: TRBJ1-5
V gene: TRBV6-5
CDR3 protein: CASSYSTGGFNQPQHF

J gene: TRBJ2-3
V gene: TRBV4-1
CDR3 protein: CASSLTLSGVRTDTQYF

J gene: TRBJ2-5
V gene: TRBV11-2
CDR3 protein: CASSPDRGKTQYF

J gene: TRBJ2-7
V gene: TRBV27
CDR3 protein: CASSLSERYEQYF

J gene: TRBJ2-7
V gene: TRBV7-6
CDR3 protein: CASSLRGTSGGASYEQYF

J gene: TRBJ1-2
V gene: TRBV5-4
CDR3 protein: CASSTQGVYGYTF

J gene: TRBJ2-7
V gene: TRBV2
CDR3 protein: CASSDGSGRGFYEQYF

J gene: TRBJ1-4
V gene: TRBV2
CDR3 protein: CASSGRSGELFF

J gene: TRBJ2-7
V gene: TRBV5-1
CDR3 protein: CASSLRGEAYEQYF

J gene: TRBJ2-2
V gene: TRBV27
CDR3 protein: CASSRTGSGGELFF

J gene: TRBJ1-5
V gene: TRBV29-1
CDR3 protein: CSVAQGTSNQPQHF

J gene: TRBJ2-2
V gene: TRBV9
CDR3 protein: CASSSQDRLRELFF

J gene: TRBJ1-5
V gene: TRBV6-5
CDR3 protein: CASSRSGSNQPQHF